This T cell receptor beta chain appears in the sequencing data of a study of blood T cell repertoires in COVID-19. Study summary: PBMCs, B-cell-depleted T cells, or T cells were the source of the cDNA or gDNA that made up the material.

The CDR3 is made up of 14 amino acids. Trimming pared 4 bases from V and 8 bases from J, leaving 17 bases between. Germline V gene sequence: CDR1 SGHVS, CDR2 FNYEAQ. A few counts support this clone. Profiled with immunoSEQ multiplex PCR; TCRdb holds only in-frame clones, not every one. The table records 300,000 to 400,000 clones, more than 75% of them present only once. The source is a man in his fifties or sixties with active or convalescent COVID-19. This sequence joins TRBV7-6 and TRBJ1-1, with D possibly matching TRBD1 (5 bases). Sequencing used peripheral blood. The CDR3 spells CASSSQGNRGEAFF. For the CDR3, the DNA is TGTGCCAGCAGCTCCCAGGGTAATCGGGGGGAAGCTTTCTTT.